This T cell receptor (beta chain) came from a study of PD-1 blockade in classical Hodgkin lymphoma. Whole-study context: Intravenous nivolumab at 3 mg/kg was given to patients every 2 weeks. Whole-study results and caveats: CD4+ TCR diversity rose significantly by C4D1, and CD8+ TCR diversity did not. The authors have not defined what causes the repertoire differences, possibly disease activity or prior therapy. Lower baseline TCR diversity was reported for newly diagnosed patients than for healthy donors.

Sequencing was performed with immunoSEQ multiplex PCR; in TCRdb, only in-frame clones are kept and a portion is missing. In the table there are under 20,000 clones, approximately 80% of which are singletons. This clone was seen once. Antigen: not known. The CDR3 is 13 amino acids. V trimming: 6 bases; J trimming: 9 bases; junction bases outside the gene matches: 4. Germline lookup yields CDR1 ENHRY and CDR2 SYGVKD. Described time point: cycle 4 day 1 (C4D1), after 6 weeks of nivolumab. Brentuximab vedotin exposure varied, and every patient relapsed after autologous stem cell transplantation. The sample here was peripheral blood mononuclear cells (PBMCs), taken before the fourth cycle of nivolumab. This receptor was taken from a human donor with classical Hodgkin lymphoma. This chain uses TRBV10-3 with TRBJ2-1; the match to TRBD1 covers 11 bases. CDR3 protein: CAIRDRGLGEQFF. CDR3 coding DNA: TGTGCCATCAGGGACAGGGGGCTAGGTGAGCAGTTCTTC.